The next 26 T cell receptor beta chains were all read from a single sample in a study of T cell clusters in autoimmune cytopenias. TRB rearrangements were amplified by touch-down multiplex PCR with mixed TRB-A/B primers. After re-calling the multiplex PCR reads, TCRdb lists one entry per CDR3 protein, DNA absent. The data show 6,000 to 9,500 distinct CDR3 sequences, and the top ten clones hold roughly 31%. Roughly 40,000 genome equivalents of blood DNA were amplified for TRB. These sequences were also reported in another study, on T cell repertoires in aging, cancer and after chemotherapy.

The sample was peripheral blood. The receptors originated from a human donor with an autoimmune cytopenia or autoimmune hepatitis (not recorded which).

V and J are TRBV12-3 or TRBV12-4 and TRBJ2-3; TCRdb reports TRBD2, a call that lacks DNA to check it against. The CDR3 is made up of 15 amino acids. The CDR3: CASSRRVAGADTQYF.

This rearrangement joins TRBV7-9 to TRBJ2-7; TCRdb outputs TRBD2, but without DNA this stays unchecked. The CDR3 has 14 residues. CDR1 SEHNR and CDR2 FQNEAQ come from the germline V gene (reference sequence). The CDR3 is CASSLGGLFYEQYF.

This chain uses TRBV7-2 with TRBJ1-2; without DNA, the TCRdb call of TRBD1 cannot be checked. This CDR3 is built from 13 residues. Per the germline V gene, CDR1 is SGHTA and CDR2 is FQGNSA. The CDR3 spells CASRTGTGEGYTF. Using reference TRBV7-2 and TRBJ1-2 for the parts outside the CDR3, the full variable domain is GAGVSQSPSNKVTEKGKDVELRCDPISGHTALYWYRQSLGQGLEFLIYFQGNSAPDKSGLPSDRFSAERTGGSVSTLTIQRTQQEDSAVYLCASRTGTGEGYTFGSGTRLTVV.

This CDR3 is CASSELYTSGVTDTQYF. V gene TRBV2 combines with J gene TRBJ2-3. Germline CDR1 reads SNHLY; CDR2 reads FYNNEI. The CDR3 contains 17 residues. Complete variable domain (other parts from reference TRBV2 and TRBJ2-3): EPEVTQTPSHQVTQMGQEVILRCVPISNHLYFYWYRQILGQKVEFLVSFYNNEISEKSEIFDDQFSVERPDGSNFTLKIRSTKLEDSAMYFCASSELYTSGVTDTQYFGPGTRLTVL.

CDR3 loop: CSASHSGSLQETQYF. This chain uses TRBV20-1 with TRBJ2-5; TCRdb picks TRBD2, but there is no DNA to check that call. CDR3 length equals 15 residues. The germline CDR1 and CDR2 sequences are DFQATT and SNEGSKA (reference sequence).

The chain's CDR3 is CASSRTEKETQYF. This chain connects TRBV6-4 to TRBJ2-5; TCRdb names TRBD2, which stays unverified in the absence of DNA. This CDR3 comprises 13 residues. From germline, CDR1 is MRHNA and CDR2 SNTAGT.

The gene calls are TRBV18 and TRBJ2-7. Looked up from germline, CDR1 is KGHSH and CDR2 is LQKENI. The CDR3 is 13 residues long. The CDR3 sequence: CASSPTENYEQYF.

By frequency, this clonotype is medium-sized. The chain joins TRBV11-1 to TRBJ2-3; TCRdb names TRBD2, which stays unverified in the absence of DNA. The V gene's germline CDR1 is SGHAT and CDR2 FQDESV (reference sequence). The CDR3 runs to 15 residues. This CDR3 reads CASSLGLAGPDTQYF.

The chain employs TRBV6-1 and TRBJ1-2; TCRdb's D call, TRBD1, is unchecked because there is no DNA. Germline lookup yields CDR1 MNHNS and CDR2 SASEGT. The CDR3 has 16 residues. CDR3 amino acids: CASSQGRGPPTYGYTF.

The rearrangement joins TRBV6-1 to TRBJ2-2; with no DNA, the TCRdb D assignment of TRBD1 cannot be verified. The CDR3 totals 16 residues. CDR1 and CDR2 from the germline V gene are MNHNS and SASEGT. Here the CDR3 reads CASSVSRGWRTGELFF.

Frequency places this clonotype as medium-sized. V and J are TRBV20-1 and TRBJ1-1. CDR1 and CDR2 from the germline V gene are DFQATT and SNEGSKA (reference sequence). There are 11 residues in the CDR3. The CDR3: CSARKDTEAFF.

This clonotype is medium-sized by frequency. This chain joins TRBV6-5 and TRBJ2-1; TCRdb's D call, TRBD2, is unchecked because there is no DNA. Germline loops: CDR1 MNHEY, CDR2 SVGAGI. This CDR3 is 14 amino acids long. CDR3 protein: CASRERPSYNEQFF.

The gene calls are TRBV6-1 and TRBJ1-1; TCRdb's D gene call, TRBD1, goes unchecked for lack of DNA. The CDR3 totals 19 residues. Germline CDR1 reads MNHNS; CDR2 reads SASEGT. The CDR3 spells CASSETHLRDRGAVMVAFF.

The genes are TRBV10-3 and TRBJ2-1. The CDR3 length is 12 residues. The germline gives CDR1 ENHRY, CDR2 SYGVKD. The CDR3 region is CAISESATEQFF.

The V and J genes are TRBV7-9 and TRBJ2-2; TCRdb selects TRBD1, and the lack of DNA leaves this call unchecked. Germline assignment: CDR1 SEHNR and CDR2 FQNEAQ (reference sequence). This CDR3 has 18 residues. CDR3 sequence reads: CASSFRTGTGGNTGELFF.

The chain uses TRBV27 and TRBJ2-3; the TRBD1 assignment by TCRdb is unverifiable without DNA. This CDR3 has 15 residues. Germline V gene lookup returns CDR1 MNHEY and CDR2 SMNVEV (reference sequence). CDR3: CASSLLGGYTDTQYF.

Its frequency marks this clonotype as medium-sized (0.01 to 0.1%). V and J are TRBV6-1 and TRBJ2-1; without DNA, the TCRdb call of TRBD1 cannot be checked. Germline V gene data show CDR1 as MNHNS and CDR2 as SASEGT. The CDR3 loop spans 15 amino acids. CDR3: CASSVSQGLYNEQFF.

V is TRBV20-1 and J is TRBJ2-7; TCRdb calls TRBD1, which cannot be checked without DNA. The CDR3 has 15 residues. Germline CDR1 DFQATT, CDR2 SNEGSKA (reference sequence). The CDR3 here is CSAQDDRRYGYEQYF.

This clonotype shows up as medium-sized by frequency. The chain is built from TRBV30 and TRBJ1-2; checking the TCRdb D call of TRBD1 is not possible without DNA. The CDR3 totals 17 residues. Germline CDR1 and CDR2: GTSNPN and SVGIG (reference sequence). CDR3 amino acids: CAWSEAATALKGYGYTF.

V is TRBV20-1 and J is TRBJ2-1; without DNA, the TCRdb call of TRBD2 cannot be checked. CDR1 DFQATT and CDR2 SNEGSKA come from the germline V gene (reference sequence). The CDR3 runs to 13 residues. CDR3 loop: CSAPGLAGNEQFF.

This clonotype registers medium-sized (0.01 to 0.1%) by frequency. This chain connects TRBV30 to TRBJ1-2; TCRdb proposes TRBD1, but this gene call is untestable without DNA. CDR3 length equals 15 residues. Germline V gives CDR1 GTSNPN, CDR2 SVGIG (reference sequence). The CDR3 spells CAWSVGQGGSYGYTF. Based on the CDR3 plus reference TRBV30 and TRBJ1-2, the full variable domain is SQTIHQWPATLVQPVGSPLSLECTVEGTSNPNLYWYRQAAGRGLQLLFYSVGIGQISSEVPQNLSASRPQDRQFILSSKKLLLSDSGFYLCAWSVGQGGSYGYTFGSGTRLTVV.

This chain uses TRBV7-9 with TRBJ2-5; TCRdb returns TRBD1, unconfirmable since there is no DNA. The CDR3 sequence is 16 residues long. Germline loops: CDR1 SEHNR, CDR2 FQNEAQ (reference sequence). CDR3 sequence reads: CASSPPSAGGAKTQYF.

J is TRBJ2-1 and V is TRBV7-9; TCRdb picks TRBD1, but there is no DNA to check that call. Germline loops: CDR1 SEHNR, CDR2 FQNEAQ (reference sequence). There are 15 residues in the CDR3. The chain's CDR3 is CASSLLSGGNNEQFF.

The rearrangement links TRBV7-9 to TRBJ2-2. Looked up from germline, CDR1 is SEHNR and CDR2 is FQNEAQ (reference sequence). This CDR3 contains 13 residues. The CDR3 sequence: CASSLDWSGELFF.

This clonotype registers medium-sized by frequency. The chain combines TRBV11-2 with TRBJ1-2. Germline V gene data show CDR1 as SGHAT and CDR2 as FQNNGV. The CDR3 totals 15 residues. The CDR3 sequence: CASSLTPTANYGYTF.

The CDR3 region is CASSGSGAQGNQPQHF. The J gene is TRBJ1-5, the V gene TRBV7-9; lacking DNA, the TRBD1 call made by TCRdb goes unchecked. CDR3 length: 16 amino acids. CDR1 SEHNR and CDR2 FQNEAQ come from the germline V gene (reference sequence).